This T cell receptor (beta chain) was sequenced in a study of response to subunit inactivated influenza vaccine. Notes on the study in general: There was a suggestion from the authors that each seasonal influenza vaccination recruits few new T cells.

Via MiXCR, TCRdb re-called the RT-PCR reads, giving one row per CDR3 protein. The sample gives hundreds of thousands of distinct CDR3 sequences, 25% of which show up once; over 1.5% is in the top ten. CDR1 and CDR2 from the germline V gene are SGHAT and FQNNGV. The CDR3 contains 18 residues. V was pared by 0 bases and J by 7 bases, with 15 bases of the junction left unmatched. This clonotype occurred a few times. Its antigen remains unknown. The chain couples TRBV11-2 to TRBJ2-1, with 7 positions matching TRBD2. The material sequenced was CD4+ T cells sorted from PBMCs, taken roughly 5 days after vaccination. This TCR was recovered from a man between 45 and 60 years old who received an inactivated influenza vaccine. CDR3 nucleotides: TGTGCCAGCAGCTTAGAAAGGGCGAGCGGGACGTTGGGGAATGAGCAGTTCTTC. Amino acids: CASSLERASGTLGNEQFF. The whole variable domain, filled in from reference TRBV11-2 and TRBJ2-1, reads EAGVAQSPRYKIIEKRQSVAFWCNPISGHATLYWYQQILGQGPKLLIQFQNNGVVDDSQLPKDRFSAERLKGVDSTLKIQPAKLEDSAVYLCASSLERASGTLGNEQFFGPGTRLTVL.